This T cell receptor (beta chain) was obtained from a study of cytomegalovirus exposure and HLA in healthy donors. Overall study context: The 120 validation repertoires were produced on the same platform as the 500 to 800 repertoires of the first cohort. This was reported in a later analysis. Findings and limits, study-wide: Researchers counted roughly 150 TCR beta chains as cytomegalovirus-associated. A few of the chains that were CMV-associated were confirmed in vitro to be specific for CMV antigens.

Remarks on this clone: The target antigen is unknown.

Measured with immunoSEQ multiplex PCR; TCRdb has only the in-frame clones, and not every one. The sample lists about 180,000 clones, around nine tenths occurring once. The V and J ends lost 6 bases and 5 bases respectively, with 19 bases between them. The CDR3 sequence is 15 residues long. Germline V gene lookup returns CDR1 SGHTA and CDR2 FQGTGA. An approximately 120-subject validation cohort, separate from the roughly 670-subject first cohort, supplied the donors. V usage is TRBV7-3 and J usage is TRBJ2-5; maybe TRBD2 (7 bases). The clonotype comes from a man younger than 35 in good health and CMV-seropositive. Sequencing input: PBMCs. The CDR3 spells CASRLGGGGAETQYF. The CDR3 region has the DNA TGTGCCAGCAGATTAGGGGGAGGGGGAGCGGAGACCCAGTACTTC.